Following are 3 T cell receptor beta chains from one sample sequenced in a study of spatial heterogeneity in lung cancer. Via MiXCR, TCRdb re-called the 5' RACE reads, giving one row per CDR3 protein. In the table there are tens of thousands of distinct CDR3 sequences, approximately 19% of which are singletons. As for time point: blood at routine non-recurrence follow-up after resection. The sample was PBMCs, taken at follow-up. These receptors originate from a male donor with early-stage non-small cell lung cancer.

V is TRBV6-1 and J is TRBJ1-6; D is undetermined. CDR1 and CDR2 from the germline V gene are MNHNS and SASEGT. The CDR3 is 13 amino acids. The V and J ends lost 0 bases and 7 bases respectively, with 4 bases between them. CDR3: CASSEASNSPLHF. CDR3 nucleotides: TGTGCCAGCAGTGAAGCCTCAAATTCACCCCTCCACTTT.

Here the CDR3 reads CATSDTTAGTEQFF. As DNA, the CDR3 is TGTGCCACCAGTGATACGACAGCGGGAACCGAGCAGTTCTTC. The genes are TRBV24-1 and TRBJ2-1; 7 bases are shared with TRBD2. Germline CDR1 KGHDR, CDR2 SFDVKD. V lost 3 bases, J lost 10 bases, and 8 bases stayed unmatched. This CDR3 has 14 amino acids.

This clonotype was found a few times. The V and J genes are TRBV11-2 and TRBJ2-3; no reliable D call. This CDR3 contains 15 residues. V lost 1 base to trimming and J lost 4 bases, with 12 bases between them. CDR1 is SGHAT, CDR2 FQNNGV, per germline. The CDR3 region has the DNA TGTGCCAGCAGCTTAGGGGGTAGCCTGGCAGATACGCAGTATTTT. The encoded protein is CASSLGGSLADTQYF.